These 5 T cell receptor beta chains originate from one sample sequenced in a study of CD8+ T cells in alopecia areata. The treatment is: oral pan-JAK inhibitor, 5-10 mg twice daily. Extracted RNA was reverse transcribed, and the resulting cDNA served as sequencing template. Method: immunoSEQ multiplex PCR; TCRdb's copy keeps in-frame clones and lacks some. The profile shows hundreds of thousands of clones, roughly two fifths of them singletons. The material sequenced was CD4+ T cells sorted from blood, taken at approximately week 30, from a patient treated with tofacitinib. The origin of the receptors is a human donor with alopecia areata.

This clone was detected a few times. For the CDR3, the DNA is TGCGCCAGCAGCCTGGGACTAGCGGATGGGGATACGCAGTATTTT. This gives the protein CASSLGLADGDTQYF. V usage is TRBV5-1 and J usage is TRBJ2-3; 11 nucleotides match TRBD2. The CDR3 loop spans 15 amino acids. Trimming cost V 4 bases and J 6 bases; bases outside gene matches: 7. CDR1 and CDR2 from the germline V gene are SGHRS and YFSETQ. Supplemented by reference TRBV5-1 and TRBJ2-3, the full variable domain reads KAGVTQTPRYLIKTRGQQVTLSCSPISGHRSVSWYQQTPGQGLQFLFEYFSETQRNKGNFPGRFSGRQFSNSRSEMNVSTLELGDSALYLCASSLGLADGDTQYFGPGTRLTVL.

This sequence joins TRBV5-1 and TRBJ2-5; tentatively, D is TRBD1 (6 bases). CDR1 and CDR2 (germline): SGHRS, YFSETQ. CDR3 length equals 15 residues. Trimming removed 0 bases from V and 5 bases from J, with 14 bases in between. This CDR3 is CASSLVGTQGETQYF. In DNA form, the CDR3 reads TGCGCCAGCAGCTTGGTAGGGACACAAGGGGAGACCCAGTACTTC.

V gene TRBV9 combines with J gene TRBJ2-4; D is unclear. Trimming left V 3 bases short and J 3 bases short, with 7 bases between. Germline CDR1 reads SGDLS; CDR2 reads YYNGEE. The CDR3 runs to 13 residues. In DNA, the CDR3 is TGTGCCAGCAGCGCGGACCTCAAAAACATTCAGTACTTC. Its protein product is CASSADLKNIQYF.

In DNA form, the CDR3 reads TGCGCCAGCAGCGCAACTAGCGGCTCCTACGAGCAGTACTTC. Residues: CASSATSGSYEQYF. The V call is TRBV5-1, the J call TRBJ2-7; 8 bases agree with TRBD2. The CDR3 loop spans 14 amino acids. CDR1 SGHRS and CDR2 YFSETQ come from the germline V gene. Unmatched junction bases numbered 3, after V lost 4 bases and J lost 0 bases. Full variable domain (remainder filled in from reference TRBV5-1 and TRBJ2-7): KAGVTQTPRYLIKTRGQQVTLSCSPISGHRSVSWYQQTPGQGLQFLFEYFSETQRNKGNFPGRFSGRQFSNSRSEMNVSTLELGDSALYLCASSATSGSYEQYFGPGTRLTVT.

A few counts support this clone. This chain uses TRBV14 with TRBJ2-5, with unresolved D. This CDR3 is 12 amino acids long. From germline, CDR1 is SGHDN and CDR2 FVKESK. Trimming stripped 0 bases from V and 5 bases from J, with 4 bases between. In DNA form, the CDR3 reads TGTGCCAGCAGCCAAGAGTGGGAGACCCAGTACTTC. It specifies CASSQEWETQYF.